Following are 12 T cell receptor beta chains from one sample sequenced in a study of blood T cells in healthy people across ages. It was with a sample-barcoded 5' primer and a J-beta primer mix that a second PCR of roughly 6 to 12 cycles was run. TCRdb called the 5' RACE reads again in MiXCR, with one record for every CDR3 protein. The sample lists some 1.5 million distinct CDR3 sequences; 28% were seen once. The material sequenced was blood. These receptor sequences come from a woman between 25 and 40 years old in good health.

This clonotype was picked up one time. The chain is built from TRBV7-2 and TRBJ1-4; 8 bases match TRBD1. The CDR3 length is 17 residues. V was clipped by 3 bases and J by 4 bases; unmatched bases: 10. Germline-derived CDR1 and CDR2 are SGHTA and FQGNSA. CDR3 residues: CASSFKGRGRYNEKLFF. The CDR3, as DNA: TGTGCCAGCAGCTTCAAAGGCAGGGGGCGATATAATGAAAAACTGTTTTTT.

This chain uses TRBV2 with TRBJ2-2; 7 bases fit TRBD2. The V gene end was trimmed by 6 bases and the J gene end by 3 bases; junction bases not matched to a gene: 7. The V gene's germline CDR1 is SNHLY and CDR2 FYNNEI. The CDR3 extends over 15 amino acids. In DNA form, the CDR3 reads TGTGCCAGCAGGCGTACTAGCGTAGACACCGGGGAGCTGTTTTTT. Translating gives CASRRTSVDTGELFF.

This clonotype was recorded a few times. The CDR3 sequence: CASSPQQAGEQYF. The CDR3 DNA follows: TGTGCCAGCAGTCCGCAACAGGCCGGCGAGCAGTACTTC. V is TRBV2 and J is TRBJ2-7; tentatively, D is TRBD1 (5 bases). Trimming stripped 5 bases from V and 6 bases from J, with 14 bases between. Germline V gives CDR1 SNHLY, CDR2 FYNNEI. The CDR3 loop spans 13 amino acids.

This clonotype was observed many times. The chain uses TRBV7-3 and TRBJ2-6; TRBD1 or TRBD2 may be the D gene (5 bases each). The CDR3 has 15 amino acids. The V and J ends lost 10 bases and 0 bases respectively, with 13 bases between them. CDR1 and CDR2 (germline): SGHTA, FQGTGA. In nucleotides, the CDR3 is TGTGCCACAGGGACGTCTAGCTCTGGGGCCAACGTCCTGACTTTC. This codes for CATGTSSSGANVLTF.

There are a few counts of this clonotype. V usage is TRBV24-1 and J usage is TRBJ2-5, with 10 bases that match TRBD1. The closer fit of TRBJ2-7 to the DNA end suggests the J call may be wrong. Germline V gene lookup returns CDR1 KGHDR and CDR2 SFDVKD. The CDR3 loop spans 15 amino acids. CDR3 DNA: TGTGCCACCAGTGATTATTGGGGACAGGGGCACGAGCAGTACTTC. This encodes CATSDYWGQGHEQYF.

Regarding this clonotype: A junction end diverges from the germline sequence, so it may reflect a read error. V and J are TRBV15 and TRBJ2-1; 9 bases agree with TRBD2. The CDR3 covers 15 residues. Germline V CDR1 and CDR2: LNHNV, YYDKDF (reference sequence). The CDR3 region is CATSGMAGGPNDQFF. For the CDR3, the DNA is TGTGCCACCAGCGGAATGGCGGGAGGGCCGAATGATCAGTTCTTC.

This clonotype turned up a few times. This rearrangement joins TRBV6-5 to TRBJ1-1; possible D gene TRBD1, 6 bases. The CDR3 is made up of 15 amino acids. Germline CDR1 MNHEY, CDR2 SVGAGI. V lost 4 bases and J 3 bases, leaving 15 bases between the germline ends. The CDR3 nucleotides read TGTGCCAGCAGTTTACAGGGATTTGGATACACTGAAGCTTTCTTT. Amino acids: CASSLQGFGYTEAFF.

This chain uses TRBV7-9 with TRBJ1-2; D might be TRBD1 (5 bases). CDR3 length: 15 residues. V shed 5 bases and J shed 2 bases, with 15 bases lying between them. Germline lookup yields CDR1 SEHNR and CDR2 FQNEAQ (reference sequence). CDR3 DNA: TGTGCCAGCAGCCCCGGCGACAGCCGCAACTATGGCTACACCTTC. Amino acid sequence: CASSPGDSRNYGYTF. Looking up the rest from reference TRBV7-9 and TRBJ1-2 gives the full variable domain: DTGVSQNPRHKITKRGQNVTFRCDPISEHNRLYWYRQTLGQGPEFLTYFQNEAQLEKSRLLSDRFSAERPKGSFSTLEIQRTEQGDSAMYLCASSPGDSRNYGYTFGSGTRLTVV.

This clonotype occurred a few times. The chain has TRBV13 and TRBJ2-7, with D uncertain. The V end lost 0 bases, the J end lost 2 bases, and 8 bases lay between the germline ends. Germline assignment: CDR1 PRHDT and CDR2 FYEKMQ (reference sequence). This CDR3 comprises 14 residues. CDR3 sequence reads: CASSLGTNTYEQYF. The CDR3 nucleotides read TGTGCCAGCAGCTTAGGTACAAACACCTACGAGCAGTACTTC.

The rearrangement links TRBV20-1 to TRBJ1-2; 7 bases match TRBD1. Germline CDR1 DFQATT, CDR2 SNEGSKA (reference sequence). There are 14 residues in the CDR3. J was trimmed by 2 bases and V by 8 bases; bases with no gene match: 11. CDR3 nucleotide sequence: TGCAGTATCCGAGGCCTAGGGGGCAACTATGGCTACACCTTC. This translates into CSIRGLGGNYGYTF.

As regards this clonotype: One base away lies a much larger clone, so this may be a sequencing read error. This chain joins TRBV4-2 and TRBJ2-1; 7 bases match TRBD2. Per the germline V gene, CDR1 is LGHNA and CDR2 is YNFKEQ. This CDR3 comprises 18 residues. Germline trimming cut 3 bases from V and 11 bases from J; bases unmatched to any gene: 22. This CDR3 is CASSQPGGAGKVRNKQFF. For the CDR3, the DNA is TGTGCCAGCAGCCAGCCCGGTGGAGCGGGAAAAGTTAGGAATAAGCAGTTCTTC.

The sample holds many counts of this clonotype. CDR3 sequence (DNA): TGTGCCAGCAGTTACTCTGGGGATGACCGGAGGGAGCAGTTCTTC. It yields the protein CASSYSGDDRREQFF. The chain is built from TRBV6-6 and TRBJ2-1, with a weak D call TRBD2 (5 bases). The V end was cut by 0 bases, the J end by 10 bases, with 16 bases between. This CDR3 comprises 15 residues. The V gene's germline CDR1 is MNHNY and CDR2 SVGAGI (reference sequence).